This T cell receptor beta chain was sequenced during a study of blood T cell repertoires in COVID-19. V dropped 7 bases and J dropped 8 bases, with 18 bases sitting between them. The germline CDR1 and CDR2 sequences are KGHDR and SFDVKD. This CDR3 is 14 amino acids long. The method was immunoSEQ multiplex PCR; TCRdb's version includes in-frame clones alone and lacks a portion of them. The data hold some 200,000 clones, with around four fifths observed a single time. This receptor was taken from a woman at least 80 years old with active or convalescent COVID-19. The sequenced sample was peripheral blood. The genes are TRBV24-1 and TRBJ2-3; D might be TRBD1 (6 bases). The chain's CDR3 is CATSDARGAGTQYF. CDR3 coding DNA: TGTGCCACCAGCGATGCCAGGGGCGCGGGTACGCAGTATTTT.